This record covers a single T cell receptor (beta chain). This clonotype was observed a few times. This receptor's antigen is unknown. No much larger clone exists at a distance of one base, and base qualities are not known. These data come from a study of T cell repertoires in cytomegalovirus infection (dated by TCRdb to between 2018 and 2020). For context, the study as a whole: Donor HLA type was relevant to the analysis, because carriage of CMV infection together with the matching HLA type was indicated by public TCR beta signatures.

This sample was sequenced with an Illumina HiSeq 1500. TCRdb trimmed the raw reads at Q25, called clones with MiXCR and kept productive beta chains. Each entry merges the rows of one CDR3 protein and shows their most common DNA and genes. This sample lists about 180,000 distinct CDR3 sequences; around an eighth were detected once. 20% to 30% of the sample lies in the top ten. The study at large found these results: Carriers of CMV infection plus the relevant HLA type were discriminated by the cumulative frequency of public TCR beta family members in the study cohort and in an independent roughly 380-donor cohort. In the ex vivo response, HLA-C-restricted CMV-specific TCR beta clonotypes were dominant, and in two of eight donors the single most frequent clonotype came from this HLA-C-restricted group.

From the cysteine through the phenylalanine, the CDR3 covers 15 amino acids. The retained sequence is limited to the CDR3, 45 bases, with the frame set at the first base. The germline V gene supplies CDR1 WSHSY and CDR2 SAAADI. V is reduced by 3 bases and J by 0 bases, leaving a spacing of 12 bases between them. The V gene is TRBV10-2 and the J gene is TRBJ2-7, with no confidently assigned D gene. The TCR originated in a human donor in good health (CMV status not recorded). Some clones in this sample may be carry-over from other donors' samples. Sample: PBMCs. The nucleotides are TGCGCCAGCAGTGACTATTGGCGGCCCTCCTACGAGCAGTACTTC. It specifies CASSDYWRPSYEQYF.